This is a list of T cell receptor beta chains from one sample in a study of blood T cell repertoires in COVID-19. Measured with immunoSEQ multiplex PCR; TCRdb has only the in-frame clones, and not every one. The sample shows 200,000 to 300,000 clones, 80% to 95% of them seen only once. Material: peripheral blood. These receptors were obtained from a man aged 25-40 years with COVID-19, enrolled during active disease. Both conserved end residues are part of each CDR3. Each record gives: CDR3 DNA, CDR3 protein, clone size, J gene, V gene, D gene. D genes are given only for firm matches. Part of the rows lack a size; the others show once, few, many or a class for expanded clones.

CDR3nt: TGCGCCAGCAGCCAAGGGACAGGCTATAGGAATCAGCCCCAGCATTTT
CDR3aa: CASSQGTGYRNQPQHF
abundance: .
j_gene: TRBJ1-5
v_gene: TRBV4-1
d_gene: TRBD1

CDR3nt: TGTGCCAGCAGCTTAGCACAGGCCAAAGAGACCCAGTACTTC
CDR3aa: CASSLAQAKETQYF
abundance: .
j_gene: TRBJ2-5
v_gene: TRBV11-2
d_gene: .

CDR3nt: TGCGCCAGCAGCCAAGAAGTACCACAGGGCAGTGGAAACACCATATATTTT
CDR3aa: CASSQEVPQGSGNTIYF
abundance: once
j_gene: TRBJ1-3
v_gene: TRBV4-1
d_gene: .

CDR3nt: TGTGCCAGTAGTTCGGGACTAGCGGCCGCAGAGACCCAGTACTTC
CDR3aa: CASSSGLAAAETQYF
abundance: .
j_gene: TRBJ2-5
v_gene: TRBV19
d_gene: TRBD2

CDR3nt: TGCAGCGTTGAAGAGCCTCTCTACAGGTCCCATCAGCCCCAGCATTTT
CDR3aa: CSVEEPLYRSHQPQHF
abundance: .
j_gene: TRBJ1-5
v_gene: TRBV29-1
d_gene: .

CDR3nt: TGTGCCAGCAGTTACGGACTGCGCACAGATACGCAGTATTTT
CDR3aa: CASSYGLRTDTQYF
abundance: .
j_gene: TRBJ2-3
v_gene: TRBV6-5
d_gene: .

CDR3nt: TGTGCCAGCAGTCCACCTAGGGGGACAGGGGGCGAAAAACTGTTTTTT
CDR3aa: CASSPPRGTGGEKLFF
abundance: .
j_gene: TRBJ1-4
v_gene: TRBV28
d_gene: TRBD1

CDR3nt: TGTGCCAGCAGCCCGGTGGCGGGTAGCTCCTATAATTCACCCCTCCACTTT
CDR3aa: CASSPVAGSSYNSPLHF
abundance: .
j_gene: TRBJ1-6
v_gene: TRBV7-9
d_gene: .

CDR3nt: TGTGCCAGCAGTGAAGGTCTAGCGGGGGGGCCTGTCGACTTC
CDR3aa: CASSEGLAGGPVDF
abundance: .
j_gene: TRBJ2-7
v_gene: TRBV6-1
d_gene: TRBD2

CDR3nt: TGTGCCAGCAGCTTAGGGGGGACAGCCAATTCACCCCTCCACTTT
CDR3aa: CASSLGGTANSPLHF
abundance: once
j_gene: TRBJ1-6
v_gene: TRBV7-9
d_gene: TRBD1

CDR3nt: TGTGCCAGTGGGTCGTCTGGTAGGGGGTACGAGCAGTACTTC
CDR3aa: CASGSSGRGYEQYF
abundance: .
j_gene: TRBJ2-7
v_gene: TRBV19
d_gene: .

CDR3nt: TGTGCCACCAGTGACCCCAACACAGGAGCTATCCCCTATGGCTACACCTTC
CDR3aa: CATSDPNTGAIPYGYTF
abundance: .
j_gene: TRBJ1-2
v_gene: TRBV24-1
d_gene: .

CDR3nt: TGTGCCAGCAGCGTAGGTACAGGAGAGGATGGTGGCTACACCTTC
CDR3aa: CASSVGTGEDGGYTF
abundance: .
j_gene: TRBJ1-2
v_gene: TRBV9
d_gene: .

CDR3nt: TGTGCCAGCAGCCCACGTCCCGGGACTAGCGGGGCAAGCTCCTACAATGAGCAGTTCTTC
CDR3aa: CASSPRPGTSGASSYNEQFF
abundance: .
j_gene: TRBJ2-1
v_gene: TRBV9
d_gene: TRBD2

CDR3nt: TGTGCCAGCAGCTTAGATTGGCGGGGGGGCACAGATACGCAGTATTTT
CDR3aa: CASSLDWRGGTDTQYF
abundance: .
j_gene: TRBJ2-3
v_gene: TRBV11-2
d_gene: TRBD2

CDR3nt: TGTGCCAGCTCACGAGGGGGTAAGCAGTACTTC
CDR3aa: CASSRGGKQYF
abundance: .
j_gene: TRBJ2-7
v_gene: TRBV11-2
d_gene: .

CDR3nt: TGTGCCAGCAGCTTCTTCACAGGGGGCTACTATGGCTACACCTTC
CDR3aa: CASSFFTGGYYGYTF
abundance: .
j_gene: TRBJ1-2
v_gene: TRBV11-2
d_gene: TRBD1

CDR3nt: TGTGCCTGGAGTAGCGGGGGTACAGATACGCAGTATTTT
CDR3aa: CAWSSGGTDTQYF
abundance: .
j_gene: TRBJ2-3
v_gene: TRBV30
d_gene: TRBD2

CDR3nt: TGTGCCAGCAGTTATGGGACAGCGAACACTGAAGCTTTCTTT
CDR3aa: CASSYGTANTEAFF
abundance: .
j_gene: TRBJ1-1
v_gene: TRBV4-2
d_gene: TRBD1

CDR3nt: TGTGCCAGCAGCTCGACAGGGAGTAGCTACGAGCAGTACTTC
CDR3aa: CASSSTGSSYEQYF
abundance: .
j_gene: TRBJ2-7
v_gene: TRBV7-9
d_gene: TRBD1

CDR3nt: TGTGCCAGCAGGACAGTATCAACTAATGAAAAACTGTTTTTT
CDR3aa: CASRTVSTNEKLFF
abundance: .
j_gene: TRBJ1-4
v_gene: TRBV2
d_gene: .

CDR3nt: TGTGCCAGCAGCCAAGAACCTCCGGCGGGCAATCAGCCCCAGCATTTT
CDR3aa: CASSQEPPAGNQPQHF
abundance: .
j_gene: TRBJ1-5
v_gene: TRBV3-1/TRBV3-2
d_gene: .

CDR3nt: TGTGCCAGCAACTTGGGGGGTAACTCCTATAATTCACCCCTCCACTTT
CDR3aa: CASNLGGNSYNSPLHF
abundance: .
j_gene: TRBJ1-6
v_gene: TRBV2
d_gene: .

CDR3nt: TGTGCCAGCAGGCCCGGACTAGTTTTTGACACCGGGGAGCTGTTTTTT
CDR3aa: CASRPGLVFDTGELFF
abundance: .
j_gene: TRBJ2-2
v_gene: TRBV5-4
d_gene: TRBD2

CDR3nt: TGCGCCACCGCCCGGTATAGCGGGGGTCTCCCAGATACGCAGTATTTT
CDR3aa: CATARYSGGLPDTQYF
abundance: .
j_gene: TRBJ2-3
v_gene: TRBV5-1
d_gene: TRBD2

CDR3nt: TGTGCCAGCAGTCCCGACACAGGGGGGGATTTCTACGAGCAGTACTTC
CDR3aa: CASSPDTGGDFYEQYF
abundance: .
j_gene: TRBJ2-7
v_gene: TRBV27
d_gene: .

CDR3nt: TGTGCCAGCAGTTTACGACAGAGTGGAAACACCATATATTTT
CDR3aa: CASSLRQSGNTIYF
abundance: .
j_gene: TRBJ1-3
v_gene: TRBV28
d_gene: .

CDR3nt: TGTGCCAGCAGTAAACAGGGTTCGACTTCACCCCTCCACTTT
CDR3aa: CASSKQGSTSPLHF
abundance: .
j_gene: TRBJ1-6
v_gene: TRBV6-5
d_gene: .

CDR3nt: TGTGCCAGCTCACCACCGGACACCCGGAACACTGAAGCTTTCTTT
CDR3aa: CASSPPDTRNTEAFF
abundance: .
j_gene: TRBJ1-1
v_gene: TRBV18
d_gene: .

CDR3nt: TGTGCCAGCAGCACAGGGGGCTATGGCTACACCTTC
CDR3aa: CASSTGGYGYTF
abundance: .
j_gene: TRBJ1-2
v_gene: TRBV28
d_gene: TRBD1

CDR3nt: TGCGCCAGCAGCTCCCCCGGGACAGGGGACAATGAGCAGTTCTTC
CDR3aa: CASSSPGTGDNEQFF
abundance: .
j_gene: TRBJ2-1
v_gene: TRBV10-1
d_gene: TRBD1